This passage covers 28 T cell receptor beta chains from one sample sequenced in a study of cytomegalovirus exposure and HLA in healthy donors. Method: immunoSEQ multiplex PCR; TCRdb's copy keeps in-frame clones and lacks some. The repertoire holds 250,000 to 350,000 clones, with 86% as singletons. The specimen sequenced was PBMCs. Receptor source: a woman under 30 in good health and CMV-seronegative.

The chain has TRBV28 and TRBJ2-7; the match to TRBD2 covers 9 bases. Germline V gene data show CDR1 as MDHEN and CDR2 as SYDVKM. The CDR3 is 14 residues long. V lost 5 bases, J lost 0 bases, and 2 bases stayed unmatched. CDR3 protein: CASSISGSSYEQYF. The CDR3 bases are TGTGCCAGCAGTATTAGCGGGAGCTCCTACGAGCAGTACTTC.

This clone is a singleton in its sample. V is TRBV28 and J is TRBJ2-1, with a tentative D call TRBD1 (5 bases). Germline lookup yields CDR1 MDHEN and CDR2 SYDVKM. This CDR3 spans 12 amino acids. V dropped 7 bases and J dropped 13 bases, with 17 bases sitting between them. CDR3 amino acids: CASNNQGLLQFF. CDR3 DNA sequence: TGTGCCAGCAATAATCAGGGTCTATTACAGTTCTTC.

The rearrangement joins TRBV29-1 to TRBJ2-5, with D maybe TRBD2 (5 bases). The germline V and J ends were trimmed by 2 bases and 2 bases, with 6 bases remaining between them. Germline CDR1 SQVTM, CDR2 ANQGSEA. This CDR3 spans 12 amino acids. The CDR3 DNA reads as TGCAGCGTTGAATCGGGGCAAGAGACCCAGTACTTC. Amino acids: CSVESGQETQYF.

The chain links TRBV19 to TRBJ1-2; 8 bases align to TRBD1. This CDR3 contains 17 residues. Germline V gene data show CDR1 as LNHDA and CDR2 as SQIVND (reference sequence). V lost 3 bases to trimming and J lost 5 bases; unmatched junction nucleotides: 14. As DNA, the CDR3 is TGTGCCAGTAGTATCCCCACAGGGCAGGGGGCTTCGTATGGCTACACCTTC. Translated, it gives CASSIPTGQGASYGYTF.

The chain couples TRBV19 to TRBJ2-1, with a possible D match to TRBD2 (7 bases). The V gene lost 6 bases and the J gene lost 5 bases, with 17 bases spanning the gap. Germline V gene lookup returns CDR1 LNHDA and CDR2 SQIVND (reference sequence). The CDR3 sequence is 15 residues long. CDR3 DNA sequence: TGTGCCAGTAGGAGGGCGGGGGCTTTTGACAATGAGCAGTTCTTC. It yields the protein CASRRAGAFDNEQFF.

The V gene is TRBV4-2, the J gene TRBJ2-3; TRBD2 is a possible D gene (5 bases). V dropped 2 bases and J dropped 3 bases, with 15 bases sitting between them. Germline CDR1 LGHNA, CDR2 YNFKEQ. This CDR3 has 16 amino acids. In nucleotides, the CDR3 is TGTGCCAGCAGCCAAAACGCCGGGATACTTACAGATACGCAGTATTTT. Its protein is CASSQNAGILTDTQYF.

V is TRBV27 and J is TRBJ2-1; TRBD2 might be the D (6 bases). The CDR3 sequence is 16 residues long. The ends were cut back, 2 bases at V and 0 bases at J, with 11 bases in the middle. The germline V gene encodes CDR1 MNHEY and CDR2 SMNVEV (reference sequence). Written as DNA, the CDR3 is TGTGCCAGCAGTTTAAGCGGGCCGAGCTCCTACAATGAGCAGTTCTTC. Translation gives CASSLSGPSSYNEQFF.

The V and J genes are TRBV2 and TRBJ2-7, with 11 bases identical to TRBD2. From germline, CDR1 is SNHLY and CDR2 FYNNEI. The CDR3 has 15 residues. Trimming at V came to 6 bases and at J to 5 bases, leaving 9 bases not matched to a gene. CDR3 DNA: TGTGCCAGCAGGAAACTAGCGGGAGTCAGCGACGAGCAGTACTTC. It encodes CASRKLAGVSDEQYF.

This clone was recorded once. J is TRBJ2-4 and V is TRBV2; possibly TRBD1 for D (8 bases). This CDR3 has 14 amino acids. V lost 5 bases to trimming and J lost 6 bases, with 14 bases between them. Germline V gene data show CDR1 as SNHLY and CDR2 as FYNNEI. CDR3 sequence: CASSLDREGNIQYF. CDR3 in DNA: TGTGCCAGCAGTTTGGACAGGGAGGGAAACATTCAGTACTTC.

The gene calls are TRBV27 and TRBJ2-5; D is undetermined. With 8 bases removed from V and 5 bases from J, the gap between germline ends came to 9 bases. Germline V gene lookup returns CDR1 MNHEY and CDR2 SMNVEV (reference sequence). The CDR3 contains 11 residues. The CDR3 reads CASLNGETQYF. In DNA, the CDR3 is TGTGCCAGCCTGAACGGGGAGACCCAGTACTTC.

This rearrangement joins TRBV2 to TRBJ1-1; D gene ambiguous. With 6 bases removed from V and 4 bases from J, the gap between germline ends came to 18 bases. The CDR3 loop spans 15 amino acids. Per germline, CDR1 SNHLY and CDR2 FYNNEI. CDR3 in DNA: TGTGCCAGCAGCCCCGTCCCGCGGTGGAGCACTGAAGCTTTCTTT. Protein sequence: CASSPVPRWSTEAFF.

The chain joins TRBV15 to TRBJ1-2, with 8 bases lining up with TRBD1. V shed 5 bases and J 4 bases; nucleotides not matched to a gene: 9. In germline, CDR1 is LNHNV, CDR2 YYDKDF (reference sequence). The CDR3 extends over 15 amino acids. The CDR3 sequence: CATSRAQGAVYGYTF. Here the CDR3 DNA reads TGTGCCACCAGCCGAGCCCAGGGGGCAGTCTATGGCTACACCTTC.

In its sample, this clone was seen once. The V call is TRBV11-2, the J call TRBJ2-7; D unclear. Germline lookup yields CDR1 SGHAT and CDR2 FQNNGV. V was trimmed by 2 bases and J by 3 bases, leaving 5 bases between them. The CDR3 covers 12 residues. CDR3 in DNA: TGTGCCAGCAGCTTATCGGGCTACGAGCAGTACTTC. It encodes CASSLSGYEQYF.

This chain connects TRBV2 to TRBJ2-3, with TRBD1 as a possible D gene (6 bases). V was clipped by 9 bases and J by 3 bases, with 13 bases between them. The germline gives CDR1 SNHLY, CDR2 FYNNEI. This CDR3 is built from 13 residues. In DNA, the CDR3 is TGTGCCAGGGTTACAGGGAAAACAGATACGCAGTATTTT. Its translation is CARVTGKTDTQYF.

V is TRBV4-3 and J is TRBJ2-3; 8 bases line up with TRBD1. The V segment lost 6 bases and the J segment 2 bases; nucleotides outside the gene matches: 1. The CDR3 totals 13 residues. Germline V lookup: CDR1 LGHNA, CDR2 YSLEER. CDR3: CASRDRDTDTQYF. CDR3 nucleotide sequence: TGCGCCAGCAGGGACAGGGACACAGATACGCAGTATTTT.

The V and J genes are TRBV19 and TRBJ1-2; D gene ambiguous. Trimming pared 1 base from V and 8 bases from J, leaving 14 bases between. The CDR3 has 14 amino acids. Germline V lookup: CDR1 LNHDA, CDR2 SQIVND (reference sequence). The DNA of the CDR3 is TGTGCCAGTAGTATAGGGAGCCAGTCCCTCGGCTACACCTTC. Amino acids: CASSIGSQSLGYTF.

This clone showed up just once. The identical CDR3 is also encoded by other nucleotide sequences in the sample. The chain joins TRBV28 to TRBJ1-5; the D gene is possibly TRBD1 (5 bases). Germline CDR1 and CDR2: MDHEN and SYDVKM. The V end was cut by 4 bases, the J end by 7 bases, with 8 bases between. This CDR3 comprises 12 residues. CDR3 protein: CASSSRQQPQHF. CDR3 sequence (DNA): TGTGCCAGCAGTTCACGACAGCAGCCCCAGCATTTT.

The rearrangement links TRBV5-1 to TRBJ1-1; 11 positions agree with TRBD1. V trimming: 2 bases; J trimming: 4 bases; junction bases outside the gene matches: 7. Germline V gene sequence: CDR1 SGHRS, CDR2 YFSETQ. The CDR3 spans 16 residues. The CDR3 loop is CASSFNHGTGGTEAFF. CDR3 in DNA: TGCGCCAGCAGCTTCAATCACGGGACAGGGGGCACTGAAGCTTTCTTT. Full variable domain (remainder filled in from reference TRBV5-1 and TRBJ1-1): KAGVTQTPRYLIKTRGQQVTLSCSPISGHRSVSWYQQTPGQGLQFLFEYFSETQRNKGNFPGRFSGRQFSNSRSEMNVSTLELGDSALYLCASSFNHGTGGTEAFFGQGTRLTVV.

Comments on this clone: A read error may produce the germline difference seen at one junction end. The chain is built from TRBV29-1 and TRBJ2-7; 8 bases agree with TRBD1. Germline V gene sequence: CDR1 SQVTM, CDR2 ANQGSEA. The CDR3 has 13 residues. CDR3 region: CSVGGSGTGVLRF. CDR3 DNA sequence: TGCAGCGTTGGGGGATCCGGGACAGGCGTTCTTAGATTC.

This chain links TRBV29-1 with TRBJ2-3; 7 bases align to TRBD2. J gave up 6 bases and V 0 bases, and 6 bases lay outside the gene matches. The germline gives CDR1 SQVTM, CDR2 ANQGSEA. This CDR3 spans 14 amino acids. CDR3 loop: CSVEDASGTDTQYF. The CDR3 nucleotides are TGCAGCGTTGAAGATGCCAGCGGGACCGATACGCAGTATTTT.

This sequence joins TRBV7-9 and TRBJ1-5; the D gene is possibly TRBD1 (6 bases). The V end lost 5 bases, the J end lost 3 bases, and 11 bases lay between the germline ends. The germline V gene has CDR1 SEHNR and CDR2 FQNEAQ (reference sequence). The CDR3 runs 14 residues. CDR3 sequence: CASSDRTVNQPQHF. DNA of the CDR3: TGTGCCAGCAGCGACAGGACAGTCAATCAGCCCCAGCATTTT.

The chain has TRBV27 and TRBJ2-2; 12 nucleotides agree with TRBD1. Per germline, CDR1 MNHEY and CDR2 SMNVEV (reference sequence). This CDR3 contains 18 residues. V lost 4 bases, J lost 7 bases, and 13 bases stayed unmatched. The CDR3 loop is CASSWGTLGQGAIGELFF. CDR3 coding DNA: TGTGCCAGCAGTTGGGGTACCTTGGGACAGGGGGCGATCGGGGAGCTGTTTTTT.

The chain couples TRBV5-1 to TRBJ1-3; 10 nucleotides agree with TRBD1. CDR1 SGHRS and CDR2 YFSETQ come from the germline V gene. Unmatched junction bases numbered 5, after V lost 4 bases and J lost 4 bases. The CDR3 runs to 15 residues. The CDR3: CASSRDRGSGNTIYF. The CDR3 coding sequence is TGCGCCAGCAGCCGGGACAGGGGATCCGGAAACACCATATATTTT.

The chain combines TRBV2 with TRBJ2-3; 9 positions match TRBD2. Losses at the gene ends were 5 bases for V and 1 base for J; bases not matched to a gene: 7. Germline V lookup: CDR1 SNHLY, CDR2 FYNNEI. This CDR3 is built from 16 residues. The CDR3 here is CASSLNSGRGTDTQYF. CDR3 nucleotides: TGTGCCAGCAGTCTCAATAGCGGGAGAGGCACAGATACGCAGTATTTT.

The rearrangement links TRBV10-2 to TRBJ1-3; D is possibly TRBD1 (5 bases). This CDR3 is 19 amino acids long. The V end lost 0 bases, the J end lost 0 bases, and 18 bases lay between the germline ends. Germline assignment: CDR1 WSHSY and CDR2 SAAADI. CDR3 amino acids: CASSESGGRAISSGNTIYF. CDR3 nucleotides: TGCGCCAGCAGTGAGTCGGGGGGGAGGGCGATCAGCTCTGGAAACACCATATATTTT.

This clone was seen only once. The J gene is TRBJ1-3, the V gene TRBV18; TRBD1 matches 10 bases. Germline assignment: CDR1 KGHSH and CDR2 LQKENI. This CDR3 is 17 amino acids long. The V gene end was trimmed by 3 bases and the J gene end by 1 base; junction bases not matched to a gene: 6. Here the CDR3 reads CASSPPGQGISGNTIYF. CDR3 nucleotides: TGTGCCAGCTCACCCCCGGGACAGGGGATTTCTGGAAACACCATATATTTT.

V and J are TRBV10-3 and TRBJ2-2, with D possibly TRBD1 on 6 matching bases. Germline CDR1 ENHRY, CDR2 SYGVKD. CDR3 length: 14 amino acids. V was shortened by 6 bases and J by 1 base, with 9 bases between the two germline ends. The CDR3 DNA sequence: TGTGCCATCAGACCGGACAGGAACACCGGGGAGCTGTTTTTT. This encodes CAIRPDRNTGELFF.

This chain joins TRBV25-1 and TRBJ2-7; 9 bases agree with TRBD2. Losses at the gene ends were 2 bases for V and 2 bases for J; bases not matched to a gene: 7. The CDR3 sequence is 16 residues long. Germline V gene data show CDR1 as MGHDK and CDR2 as SYGVNS. CDR3 sequence reads: CASSEPGTSSTYEQYF. The CDR3 nucleotides read TGTGCCAGCAGTGAACCCGGGACTAGCAGCACCTACGAGCAGTACTTC.